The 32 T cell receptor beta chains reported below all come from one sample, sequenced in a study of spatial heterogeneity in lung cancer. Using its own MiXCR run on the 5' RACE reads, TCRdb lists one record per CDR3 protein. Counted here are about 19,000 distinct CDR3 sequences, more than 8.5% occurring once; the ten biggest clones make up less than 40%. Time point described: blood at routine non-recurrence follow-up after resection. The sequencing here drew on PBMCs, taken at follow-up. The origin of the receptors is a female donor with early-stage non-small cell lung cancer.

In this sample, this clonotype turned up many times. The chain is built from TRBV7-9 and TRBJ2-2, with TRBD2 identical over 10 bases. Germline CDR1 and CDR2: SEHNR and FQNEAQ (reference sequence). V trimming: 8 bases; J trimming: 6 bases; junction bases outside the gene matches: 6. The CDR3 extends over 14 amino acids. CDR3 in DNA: TGTGCCAGCCACCGGACTAGCGGATCCGGGGAGCTGTTTTTT. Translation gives CASHRTSGSGELFF.

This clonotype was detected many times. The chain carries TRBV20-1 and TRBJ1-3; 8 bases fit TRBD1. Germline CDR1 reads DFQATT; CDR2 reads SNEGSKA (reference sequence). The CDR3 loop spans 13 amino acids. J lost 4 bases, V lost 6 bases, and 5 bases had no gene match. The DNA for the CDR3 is TGCAGTGCCGAAGACAGGGGAGGAAACACCATATATTTT. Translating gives CSAEDRGGNTIYF.

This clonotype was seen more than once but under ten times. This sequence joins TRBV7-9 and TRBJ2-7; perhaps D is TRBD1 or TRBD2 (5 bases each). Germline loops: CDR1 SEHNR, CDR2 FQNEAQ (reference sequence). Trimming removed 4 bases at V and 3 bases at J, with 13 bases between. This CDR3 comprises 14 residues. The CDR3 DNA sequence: TGTGCCAGCAGCTCCCCGGGACCGAGCTACGAGCAGTACTTC. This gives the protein CASSSPGPSYEQYF. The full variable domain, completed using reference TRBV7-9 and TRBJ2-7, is DTGVSQNPRHKITKRGQNVTFRCDPISEHNRLYWYRQTLGQGPEFLTYFQNEAQLEKSRLLSDRFSAERPKGSFSTLEIQRTEQGDSAMYLCASSSPGPSYEQYFGPGTRLTVT.

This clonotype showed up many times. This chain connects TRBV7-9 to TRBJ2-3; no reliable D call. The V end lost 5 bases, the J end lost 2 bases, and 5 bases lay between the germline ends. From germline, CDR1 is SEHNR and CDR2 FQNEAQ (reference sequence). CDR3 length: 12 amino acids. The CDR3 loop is CASSPSTDTQYF. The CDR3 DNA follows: TGTGCCAGCAGCCCGTCCACAGATACGCAGTATTTT. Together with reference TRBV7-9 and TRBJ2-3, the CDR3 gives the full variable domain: DTGVSQNPRHKITKRGQNVTFRCDPISEHNRLYWYRQTLGQGPEFLTYFQNEAQLEKSRLLSDRFSAERPKGSFSTLEIQRTEQGDSAMYLCASSPSTDTQYFGPGTRLTVL.

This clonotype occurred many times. In nucleotides, the CDR3 is TGTGCCAGCAGTTACTTGAGTCTGTCGGCGGGGACTAGTAGCTATGGCTACACCTTC. This codes for CASSYLSLSAGTSSYGYTF. J is TRBJ1-2 and V is TRBV6-5, with D possibly TRBD1 on 5 matching bases. Trimming removed 1 base from V and 4 bases from J, with 25 bases in between. The CDR3 loop spans 19 amino acids. Germline V CDR1 and CDR2: MNHEY, SVGAGI.

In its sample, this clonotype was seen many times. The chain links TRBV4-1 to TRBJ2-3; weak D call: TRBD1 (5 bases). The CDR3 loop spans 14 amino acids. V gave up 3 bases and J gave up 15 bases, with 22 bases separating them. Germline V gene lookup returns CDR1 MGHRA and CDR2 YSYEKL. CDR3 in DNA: TGCGCCAGCAGCCAGGGCGCCCTACAGGCCCGACCTTATTTT. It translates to CASSQGALQARPYF.

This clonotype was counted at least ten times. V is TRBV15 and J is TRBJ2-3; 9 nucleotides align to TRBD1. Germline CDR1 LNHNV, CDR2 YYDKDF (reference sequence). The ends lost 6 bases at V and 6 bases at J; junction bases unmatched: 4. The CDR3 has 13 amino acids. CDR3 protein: CATRGTGSDTQYF. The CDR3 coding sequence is TGTGCCACCAGGGGGACAGGGTCCGATACGCAGTATTTT.

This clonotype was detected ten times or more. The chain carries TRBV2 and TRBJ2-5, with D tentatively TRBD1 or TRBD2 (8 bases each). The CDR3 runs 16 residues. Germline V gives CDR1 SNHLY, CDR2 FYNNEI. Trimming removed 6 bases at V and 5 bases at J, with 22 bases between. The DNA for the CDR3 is TGTGCCAGCAGCGGAGCCGGGACTAGACAGGGGGAGACCCAGTACTTC. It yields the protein CASSGAGTRQGETQYF.

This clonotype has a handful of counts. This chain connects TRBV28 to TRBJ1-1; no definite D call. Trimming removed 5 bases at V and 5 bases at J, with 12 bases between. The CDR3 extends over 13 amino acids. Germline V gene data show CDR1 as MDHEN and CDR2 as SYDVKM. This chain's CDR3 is CASSILGGTEAFF. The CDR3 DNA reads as TGTGCCAGCAGTATCTTAGGAGGGACTGAAGCTTTCTTT.

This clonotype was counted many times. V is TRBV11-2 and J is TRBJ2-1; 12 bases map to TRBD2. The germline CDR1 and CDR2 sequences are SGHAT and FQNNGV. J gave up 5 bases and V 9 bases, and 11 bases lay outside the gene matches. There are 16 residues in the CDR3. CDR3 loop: CASSLAGGISNNEQFF. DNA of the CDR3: TGTGCCAGTTCACTAGCGGGGGGAATATCGAACAATGAGCAGTTCTTC.

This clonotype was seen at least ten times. The CDR3: CASSFNSAGQETQYF. The CDR3 nucleotides read TGTGCCAGCAGTTTTAACTCGGCCGGCCAAGAGACCCAGTACTTC. V usage is TRBV12-3 or TRBV12-4 and J usage is TRBJ2-5; no clear D. CDR3 length: 15 amino acids. Trimming pared 3 bases from V and 1 base from J, leaving 12 bases between.

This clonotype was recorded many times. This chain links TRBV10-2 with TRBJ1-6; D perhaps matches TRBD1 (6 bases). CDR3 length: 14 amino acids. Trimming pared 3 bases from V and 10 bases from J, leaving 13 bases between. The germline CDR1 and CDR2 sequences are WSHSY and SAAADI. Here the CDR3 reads CASSDQGLGSPLHF. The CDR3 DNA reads TGCGCCAGCAGTGATCAGGGGTTAGGGTCACCCCTCCACTTT.

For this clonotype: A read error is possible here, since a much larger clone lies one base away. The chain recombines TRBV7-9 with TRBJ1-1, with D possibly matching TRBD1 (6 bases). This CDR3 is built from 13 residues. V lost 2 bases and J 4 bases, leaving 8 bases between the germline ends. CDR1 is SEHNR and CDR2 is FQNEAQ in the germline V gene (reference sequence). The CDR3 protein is CASSLQGTTEAFF. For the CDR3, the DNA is TGTGCCAGCAGCTTACAGGGGACCACTGAAGCTTTCTTT.

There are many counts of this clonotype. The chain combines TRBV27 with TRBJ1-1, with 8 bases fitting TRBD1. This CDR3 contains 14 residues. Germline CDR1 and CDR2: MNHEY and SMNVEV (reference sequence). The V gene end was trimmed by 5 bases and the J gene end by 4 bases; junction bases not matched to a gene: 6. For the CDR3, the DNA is TGTGCCAGCAGTATCTTCACAGGGGGCACTGAAGCTTTCTTT. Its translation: CASSIFTGGTEAFF.

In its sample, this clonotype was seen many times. CDR3 protein: CASSLLDYGYTF. As DNA, the CDR3 is TGTGCCAGCAGCTTATTAGACTATGGCTACACCTTC. This sequence joins TRBV7-8 and TRBJ1-2; D is unresolved. There are 12 residues in the CDR3. CDR1 and CDR2 (germline): SGHVS, FQNEAQ. The V end lost 2 bases, the J end lost 3 bases, and 4 bases lay between the germline ends.

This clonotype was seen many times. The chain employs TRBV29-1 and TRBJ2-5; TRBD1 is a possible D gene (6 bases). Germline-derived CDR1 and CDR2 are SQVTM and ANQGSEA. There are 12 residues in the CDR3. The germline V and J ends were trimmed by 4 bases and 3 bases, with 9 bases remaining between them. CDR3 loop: CSVGWTEETQYF. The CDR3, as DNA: TGCAGCGTTGGGTGGACAGAAGAGACCCAGTACTTC.

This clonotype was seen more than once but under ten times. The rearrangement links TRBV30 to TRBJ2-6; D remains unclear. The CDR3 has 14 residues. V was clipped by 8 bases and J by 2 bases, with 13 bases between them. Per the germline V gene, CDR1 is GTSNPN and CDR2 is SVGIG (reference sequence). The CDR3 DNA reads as TGTGCCGGACCCAAGTGGGCTGGGGCCAACGTCCTGACTTTC. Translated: CAGPKWAGANVLTF.

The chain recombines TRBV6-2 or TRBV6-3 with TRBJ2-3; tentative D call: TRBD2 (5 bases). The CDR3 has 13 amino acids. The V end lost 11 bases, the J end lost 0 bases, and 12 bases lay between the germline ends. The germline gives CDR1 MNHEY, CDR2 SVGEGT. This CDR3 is CAAGPWSTDTQYF. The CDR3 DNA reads TGTGCCGCGGGTCCGTGGAGCACAGATACGCAGTATTTT.

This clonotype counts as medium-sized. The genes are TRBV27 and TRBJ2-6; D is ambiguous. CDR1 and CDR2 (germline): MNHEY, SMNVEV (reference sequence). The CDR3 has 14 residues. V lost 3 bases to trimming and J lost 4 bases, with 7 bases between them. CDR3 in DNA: TGTGCCAGCAGTTTGGGTTCAGGGGCCAACGTCCTGACTTTC. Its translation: CASSLGSGANVLTF.

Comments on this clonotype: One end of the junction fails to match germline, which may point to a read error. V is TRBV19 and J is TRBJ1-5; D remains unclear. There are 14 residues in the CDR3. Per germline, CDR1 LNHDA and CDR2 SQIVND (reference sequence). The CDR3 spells CASSTLGGNQPQLF. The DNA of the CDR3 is TGTGCCAGTAGCACCCTAGGAGGCAATCAGCCCCAGCTTTTT.

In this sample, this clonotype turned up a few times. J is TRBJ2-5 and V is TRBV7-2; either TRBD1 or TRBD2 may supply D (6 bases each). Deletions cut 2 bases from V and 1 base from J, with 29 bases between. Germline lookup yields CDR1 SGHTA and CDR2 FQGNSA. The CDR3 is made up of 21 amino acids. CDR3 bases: TGTGCCAGCAGCTTACTTTTCCGGACCCGGGGGCTCCTATTGAGCCAAGAGACCCAGTACTTC. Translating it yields CASSLLFRTRGLLLSQETQYF.

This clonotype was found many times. This CDR3 is CASSSPRSRNEQYF. For the CDR3, the DNA is TGTGCCAGCAGCAGCCCACGATCTCGGAACGAGCAGTACTTC. This rearrangement joins TRBV11-2 to TRBJ2-7; D is unclear. Germline V CDR1 and CDR2: SGHAT, FQNNGV. Between the trimmed V and J ends, which lost 5 bases and 5 bases, there was a span of 16 bases. The CDR3 length is 14 residues.

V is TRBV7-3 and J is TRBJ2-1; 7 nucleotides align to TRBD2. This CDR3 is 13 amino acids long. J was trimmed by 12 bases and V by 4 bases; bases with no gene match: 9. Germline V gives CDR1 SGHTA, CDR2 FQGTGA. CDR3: CASSSGGWRTQFF. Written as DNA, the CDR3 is TGTGCCAGCAGCTCGGGAGGTTGGCGGACGCAGTTCTTC.

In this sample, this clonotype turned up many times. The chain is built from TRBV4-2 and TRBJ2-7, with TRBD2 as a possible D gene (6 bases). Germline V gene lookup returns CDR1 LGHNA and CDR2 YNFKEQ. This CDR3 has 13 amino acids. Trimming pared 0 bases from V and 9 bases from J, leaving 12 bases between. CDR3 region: CASSQETSAGQYF. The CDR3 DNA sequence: TGTGCCAGCAGCCAAGAAACCTCAGCGGGGCAGTACTTC.

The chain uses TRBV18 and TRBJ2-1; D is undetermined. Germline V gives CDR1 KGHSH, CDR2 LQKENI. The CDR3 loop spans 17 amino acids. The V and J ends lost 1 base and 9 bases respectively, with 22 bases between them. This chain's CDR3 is CASSPRMTKRVSGEQFF. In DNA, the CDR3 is TGTGCCAGCTCACCACGGATGACGAAACGGGTCTCGGGTGAGCAGTTCTTC.

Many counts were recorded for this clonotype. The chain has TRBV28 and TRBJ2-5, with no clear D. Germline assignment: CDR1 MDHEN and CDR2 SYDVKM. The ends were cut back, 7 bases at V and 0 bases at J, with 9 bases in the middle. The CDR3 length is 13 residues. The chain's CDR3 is CASKSDNQETQYF. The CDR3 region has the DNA TGTGCCAGCAAGTCGGATAACCAAGAGACCCAGTACTTC. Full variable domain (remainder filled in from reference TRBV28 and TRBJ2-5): DVKVTQSSRYLVKRTGEKVFLECVQDMDHENMFWYRQDPGLGLRLIYFSYDVKMKEKGDIPEGYSVSREKKERFSLILESASTNQTSMYLCASKSDNQETQYFGPGTRLLVL.

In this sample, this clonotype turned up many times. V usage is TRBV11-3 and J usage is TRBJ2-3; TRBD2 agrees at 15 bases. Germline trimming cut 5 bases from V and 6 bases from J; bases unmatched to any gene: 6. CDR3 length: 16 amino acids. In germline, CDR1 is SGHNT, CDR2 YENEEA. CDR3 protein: CASSPGLAGGSDTQYF. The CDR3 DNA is TGTGCCAGCAGCCCAGGACTAGCGGGGGGGTCCGATACGCAGTATTTT.

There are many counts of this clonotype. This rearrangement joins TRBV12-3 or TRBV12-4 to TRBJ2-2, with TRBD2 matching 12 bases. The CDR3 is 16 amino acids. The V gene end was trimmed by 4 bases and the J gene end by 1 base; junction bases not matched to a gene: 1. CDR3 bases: TGTGCCAGCAGTTGGGGACTAGCGGGGAACACCGGGGAGCTGTTTTTT. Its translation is CASSWGLAGNTGELFF.

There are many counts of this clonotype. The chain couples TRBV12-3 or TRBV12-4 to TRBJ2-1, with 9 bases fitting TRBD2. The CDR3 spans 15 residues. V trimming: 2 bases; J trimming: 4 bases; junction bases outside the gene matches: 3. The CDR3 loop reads CASSLRLAEYNEQFF. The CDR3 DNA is TGTGCCAGCAGTTTACGACTAGCGGAGTACAATGAGCAGTTCTTC.

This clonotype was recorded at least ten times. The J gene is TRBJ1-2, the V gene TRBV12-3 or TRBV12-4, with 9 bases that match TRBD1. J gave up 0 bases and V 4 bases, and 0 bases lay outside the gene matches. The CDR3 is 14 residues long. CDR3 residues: CASSYRGPNYGYTF. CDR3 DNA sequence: TGTGCCAGCAGTTACAGGGGGCCTAACTATGGCTACACCTTC.

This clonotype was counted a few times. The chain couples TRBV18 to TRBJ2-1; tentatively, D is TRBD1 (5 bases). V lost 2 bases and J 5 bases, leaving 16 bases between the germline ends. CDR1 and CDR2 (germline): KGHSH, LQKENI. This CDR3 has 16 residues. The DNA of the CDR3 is TGTGCCAGCTCACCAGTTCCTGGGGCAGCGAACAATGAGCAGTTCTTC. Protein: CASSPVPGAANNEQFF. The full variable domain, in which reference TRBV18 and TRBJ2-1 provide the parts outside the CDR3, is NAGVMQNPRHLVRRRGQEARLRCSPMKGHSHVYWYRQLPEEGLKFMVYLQKENIIDESGMPKERFSAEFPKEGPSILRIQQVVRGDSAAYFCASSPVPGAANNEQFFGPGTRLTVL.

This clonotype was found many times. CDR3 in amino acids: CASSTGQVSYEQYF. The CDR3, as DNA: TGTGCCAGCAGTACGGGACAGGTCTCCTACGAGCAGTACTTC. The chain is built from TRBV12-3 or TRBV12-4 and TRBJ2-7, with 8 bases fitting TRBD1. CDR3 length: 14 amino acids. Trimming at V came to 5 bases and at J to 0 bases, leaving 3 bases not matched to a gene.